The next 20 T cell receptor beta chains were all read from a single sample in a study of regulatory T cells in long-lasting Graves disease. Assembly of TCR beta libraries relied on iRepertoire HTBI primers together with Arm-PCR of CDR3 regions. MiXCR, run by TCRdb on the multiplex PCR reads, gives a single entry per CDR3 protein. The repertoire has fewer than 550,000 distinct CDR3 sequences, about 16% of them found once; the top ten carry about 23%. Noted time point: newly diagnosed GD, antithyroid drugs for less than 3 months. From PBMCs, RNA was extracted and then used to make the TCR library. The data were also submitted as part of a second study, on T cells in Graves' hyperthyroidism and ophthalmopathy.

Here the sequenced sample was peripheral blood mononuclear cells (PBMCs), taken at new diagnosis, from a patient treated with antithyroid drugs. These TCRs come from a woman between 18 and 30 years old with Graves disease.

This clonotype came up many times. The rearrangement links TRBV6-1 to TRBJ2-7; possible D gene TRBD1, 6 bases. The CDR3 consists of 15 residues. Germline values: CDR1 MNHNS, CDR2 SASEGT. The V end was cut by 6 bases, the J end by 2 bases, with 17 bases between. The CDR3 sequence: CASSWDTLKAYEQYF. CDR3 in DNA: TGTGCCAGCAGCTGGGACACCCTAAAAGCCTACGAGCAGTACTTC.

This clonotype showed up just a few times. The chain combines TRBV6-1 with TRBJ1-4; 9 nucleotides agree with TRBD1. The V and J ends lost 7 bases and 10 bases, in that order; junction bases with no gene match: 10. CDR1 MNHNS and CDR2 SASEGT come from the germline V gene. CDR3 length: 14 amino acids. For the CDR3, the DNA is TGTGCCAGCACCGGACAGGGGTATAATTCAAAACTGTTTTTT. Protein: CASTGQGYNSKLFF.

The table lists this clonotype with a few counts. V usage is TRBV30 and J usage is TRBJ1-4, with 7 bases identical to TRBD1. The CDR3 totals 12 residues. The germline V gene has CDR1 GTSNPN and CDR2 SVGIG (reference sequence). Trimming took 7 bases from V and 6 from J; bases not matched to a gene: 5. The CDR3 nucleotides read TGTGCCTTCAGGGGGGTGGATGAAAAACTGTTTTTT. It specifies CAFRGVDEKLFF. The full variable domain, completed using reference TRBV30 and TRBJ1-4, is SQTIHQWPATLVQPVGSPLSLECTVEGTSNPNLYWYRQAAGRGLQLLFYSVGIGQISSEVPQNLSASRPQDRQFILSSKKLLLSDSGFYLCAFRGVDEKLFFGSGTQLSVL.

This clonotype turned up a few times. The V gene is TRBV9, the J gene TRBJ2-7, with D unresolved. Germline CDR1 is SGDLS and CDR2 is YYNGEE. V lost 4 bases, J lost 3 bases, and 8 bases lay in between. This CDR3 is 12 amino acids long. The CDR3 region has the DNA TGTGCCAGCAGCCCCAAGGACTACGAGCAGTACTTC. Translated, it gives CASSPKDYEQYF.

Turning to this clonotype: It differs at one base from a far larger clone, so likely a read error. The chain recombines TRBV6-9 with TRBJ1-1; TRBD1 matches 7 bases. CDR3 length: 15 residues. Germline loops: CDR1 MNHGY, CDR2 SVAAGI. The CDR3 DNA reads TGTGCCAGCAGTTACTCCGGGACAGCTAACACTGGAGCTTTCTTT. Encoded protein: CASSYSGTANTGAFF.

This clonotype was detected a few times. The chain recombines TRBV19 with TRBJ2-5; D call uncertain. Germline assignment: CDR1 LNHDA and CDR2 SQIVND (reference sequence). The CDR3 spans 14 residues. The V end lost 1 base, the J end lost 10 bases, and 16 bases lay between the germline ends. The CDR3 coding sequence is TGTGCCAGTAGTATAGCGGGCAACCGGGCCAACCAGTACTTC. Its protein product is CASSIAGNRANQYF.

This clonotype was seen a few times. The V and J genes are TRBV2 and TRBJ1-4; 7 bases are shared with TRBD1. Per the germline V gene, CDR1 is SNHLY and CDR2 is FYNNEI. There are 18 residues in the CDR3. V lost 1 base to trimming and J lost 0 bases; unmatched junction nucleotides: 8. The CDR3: CASSEGMAGQTTNEKLFF. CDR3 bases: TGTGCCAGCAGTGAAGGGATGGCGGGACAGACAACTAATGAAAAACTGTTTTTT. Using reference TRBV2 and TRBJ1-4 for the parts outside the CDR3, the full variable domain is EPEVTQTPSHQVTQMGQEVILRCVPISNHLYFYWYRQILGQKVEFLVSFYNNEISEKSEIFDDQFSVERPDGSNFTLKIRSTKLEDSAMYFCASSEGMAGQTTNEKLFFGSGTQLSVL.

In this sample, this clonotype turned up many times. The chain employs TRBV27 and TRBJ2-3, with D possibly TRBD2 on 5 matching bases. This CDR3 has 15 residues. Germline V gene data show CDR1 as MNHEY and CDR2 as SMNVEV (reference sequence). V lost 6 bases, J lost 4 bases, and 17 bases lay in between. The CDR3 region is CASRSLVGGSDTQYF. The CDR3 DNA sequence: TGTGCCAGCAGGTCGTTAGTCGGAGGTTCAGATACGCAGTATTTT.

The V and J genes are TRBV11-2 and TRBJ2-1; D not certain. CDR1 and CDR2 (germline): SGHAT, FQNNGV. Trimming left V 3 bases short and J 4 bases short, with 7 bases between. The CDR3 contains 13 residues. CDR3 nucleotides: TGTGCCAGCAGCTTCTCAGAGTACAATGAGCAGTTCTTC. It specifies CASSFSEYNEQFF.

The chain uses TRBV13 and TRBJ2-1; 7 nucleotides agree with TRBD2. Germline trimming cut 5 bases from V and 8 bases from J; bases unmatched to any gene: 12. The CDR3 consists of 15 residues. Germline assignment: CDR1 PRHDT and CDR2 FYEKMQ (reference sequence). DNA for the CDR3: TGTGCCAGCAGCCCTAAGCGGCGGGAGTCACATGAGCAGTTCTTC. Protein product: CASSPKRRESHEQFF.

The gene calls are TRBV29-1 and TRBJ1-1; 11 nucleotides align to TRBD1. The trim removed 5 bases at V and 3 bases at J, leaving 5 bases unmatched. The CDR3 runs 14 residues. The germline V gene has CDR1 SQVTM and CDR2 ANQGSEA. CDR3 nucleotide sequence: TGCAGCGTTACCAGGACAGGGGGCGACACTGAAGCTTTCTTT. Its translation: CSVTRTGGDTEAFF.

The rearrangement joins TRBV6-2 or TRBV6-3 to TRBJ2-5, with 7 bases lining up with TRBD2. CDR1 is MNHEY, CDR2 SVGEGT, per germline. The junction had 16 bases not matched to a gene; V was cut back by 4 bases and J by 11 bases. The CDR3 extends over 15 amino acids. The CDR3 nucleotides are TGTGCCAGCAGTTTGCGACTAGCTTTCATCAATGAGCAGTACTTC. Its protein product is CASSLRLAFINEQYF.

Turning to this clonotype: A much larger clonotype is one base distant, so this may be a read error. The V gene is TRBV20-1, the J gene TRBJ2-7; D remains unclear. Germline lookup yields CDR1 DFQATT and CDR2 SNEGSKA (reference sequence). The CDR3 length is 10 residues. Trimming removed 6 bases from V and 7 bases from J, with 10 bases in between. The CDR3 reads CSASRDEQYF. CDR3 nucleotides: TGCAGTGCGAGCCGAGATGAGCAGTACTTC.

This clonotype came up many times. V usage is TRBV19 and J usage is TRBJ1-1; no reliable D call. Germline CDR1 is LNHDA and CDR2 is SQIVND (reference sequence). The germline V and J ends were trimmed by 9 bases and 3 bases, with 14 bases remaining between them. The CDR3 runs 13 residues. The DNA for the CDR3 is TGTGCCAGCACCGATAGCCGGGACACTGAAGCTTTCTTT. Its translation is CASTDSRDTEAFF.

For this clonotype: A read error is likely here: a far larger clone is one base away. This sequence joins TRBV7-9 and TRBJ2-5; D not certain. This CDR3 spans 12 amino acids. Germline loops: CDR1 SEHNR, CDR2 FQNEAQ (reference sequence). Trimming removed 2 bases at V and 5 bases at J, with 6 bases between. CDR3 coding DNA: TGTGCCAGCAGCTTATACGGGGAGACCCAGTACTTC. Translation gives CASSLYGETQYF.

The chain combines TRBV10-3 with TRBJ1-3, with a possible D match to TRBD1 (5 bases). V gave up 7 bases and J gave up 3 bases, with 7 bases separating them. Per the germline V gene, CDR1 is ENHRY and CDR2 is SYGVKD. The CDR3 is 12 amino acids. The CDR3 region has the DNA TGTGCCATCAATAGGGGTGGAAACACCATATATTTT. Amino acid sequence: CAINRGGNTIYF.

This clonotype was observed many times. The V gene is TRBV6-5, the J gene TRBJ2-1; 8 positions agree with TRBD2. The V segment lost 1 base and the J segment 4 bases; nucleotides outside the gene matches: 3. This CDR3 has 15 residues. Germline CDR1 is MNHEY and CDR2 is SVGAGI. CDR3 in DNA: TGTGCCAGCAGTTACTGGGGACTAGAGTACAATGAGCAGTTCTTC. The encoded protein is CASSYWGLEYNEQFF.

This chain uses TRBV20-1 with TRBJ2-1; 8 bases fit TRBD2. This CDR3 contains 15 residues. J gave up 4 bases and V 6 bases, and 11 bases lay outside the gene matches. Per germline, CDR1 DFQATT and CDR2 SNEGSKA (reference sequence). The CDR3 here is CSAPGVAGPYNEQFF. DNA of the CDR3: TGCAGTGCCCCCGGGGTAGCGGGACCTTACAATGAGCAGTTCTTC.

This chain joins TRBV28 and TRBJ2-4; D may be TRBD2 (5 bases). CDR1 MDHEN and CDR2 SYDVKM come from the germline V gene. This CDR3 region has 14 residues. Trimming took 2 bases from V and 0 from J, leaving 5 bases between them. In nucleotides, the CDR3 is TGTGCCAGCAGTTTAGCGGGAGCCAAAAACATTCAGTACTTC. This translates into CASSLAGAKNIQYF.

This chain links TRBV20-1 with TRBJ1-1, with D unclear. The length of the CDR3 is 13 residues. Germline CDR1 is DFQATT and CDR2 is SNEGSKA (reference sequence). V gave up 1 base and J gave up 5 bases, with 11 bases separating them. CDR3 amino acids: CSARVSLGTEAFF. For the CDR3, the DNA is TGCAGTGCTAGAGTTAGCCTGGGAACTGAAGCTTTCTTT.